The 28 T cell receptor beta chains presented below share a single source sample, sequenced in a study of neoadjuvant anti-PD-1 for oral cavity cancer. Time point of the sample: after neoadjuvant nivolumab, at surgical resection. The repertoire was sequenced with immunoSEQ multiplex PCR; TCRdb's copy has only in-frame clones and lacks some. The sample shows almost 6,000 clones, 50% to 60% of them seen only once. Source: tumor tissue, taken after nivolumab (anti-PD-1) treatment. These receptors were taken from a person between 40 and 85 years old with oral cavity squamous cell carcinoma.

The chain joins TRBV7-9 to TRBJ1-2; 9 bases line up with TRBD1. From germline, CDR1 is SEHNR and CDR2 FQNEAQ (reference sequence). The V segment lost 5 bases and the J segment 3 bases; nucleotides outside the gene matches: 7. The CDR3 loop spans 15 amino acids. The CDR3 spells CASSEYRDRDYGYTF. CDR3 nucleotide sequence: TGTGCCAGCAGCGAATACCGGGACAGGGACTATGGCTACACCTTC. Filled out from reference TRBV7-9 and TRBJ1-2, the complete variable domain reads DTGVSQNPRHKITKRGQNVTFRCDPISEHNRLYWYRQTLGQGPEFLTYFQNEAQLEKSRLLSDRFSAERPKGSFSTLEIQRTEQGDSAMYLCASSEYRDRDYGYTFGSGTRLTVV.

This chain uses TRBV7-9 with TRBJ1-5; TRBD1 agrees at 7 bases. The CDR3 is made up of 16 amino acids. The germline V gene encodes CDR1 SEHNR and CDR2 FQNEAQ (reference sequence). J gave up 6 bases and V 1 base, and 9 bases lay outside the gene matches. CDR3 nucleotide sequence: TGTGCCAGCAGCTTAGGATGGTCAGGGGGAGGTCAGCCCCAGCATTTT. Translating gives CASSLGWSGGGQPQHF.

In this sample, this clone turned up once. The chain combines TRBV6-4 with TRBJ1-1; 9 bases match TRBD1. The CDR3 is made up of 14 amino acids. Per germline, CDR1 MRHNA and CDR2 SNTAGT. Trimming cost V 4 bases and J 3 bases; bases outside gene matches: 3. CDR3 nucleotides: TGTGCCAGCAGTGTCCGGACAGGGGACACTGAAGCTTTCTTT. It is translated as CASSVRTGDTEAFF.

The chain joins TRBV5-4 to TRBJ2-3, with a weak D call TRBD1 (6 bases). Germline CDR1 reads SGHNT; CDR2 reads YYREEE (reference sequence). This CDR3 contains 13 residues. Between the trimmed V and J ends, which lost 3 bases and 5 bases, there was a span of 10 bases. The CDR3 spells CASSWTVQDTQYF. The CDR3, as DNA: TGTGCCAGCAGCTGGACAGTTCAAGATACGCAGTATTTT. The full variable domain, its missing parts supplied by reference TRBV5-4 and TRBJ2-3, is ETGVTQSPTHLIKTRGQQVTLRCSSQSGHNTVSWYQQALGQGPQFIFQYYREEENGRGNFPPRFSGLQFPNYSSELNVNALELDDSALYLCASSWTVQDTQYFGPGTRLTVL.

This rearrangement joins TRBV5-4 to TRBJ2-1, with 7 bases matching TRBD1. With V trimmed by 3 bases and J by 6 bases, 12 bases remained unmatched. In germline, CDR1 is SGHNT, CDR2 YYREEE (reference sequence). This CDR3 comprises 16 residues. In DNA form, the CDR3 reads TGTGCCAGCAGCTCCAGGGACAGAGGATACTTCAATGAGCAGTTCTTC. This translates into CASSSRDRGYFNEQFF. Full variable domain (missing parts from reference TRBV5-4 and TRBJ2-1): ETGVTQSPTHLIKTRGQQVTLRCSSQSGHNTVSWYQQALGQGPQFIFQYYREEENGRGNFPPRFSGLQFPNYSSELNVNALELDDSALYLCASSSRDRGYFNEQFFGPGTRLTVL.

CDR3 residues: CASSRSRDTNYGYTF. Written as DNA, the CDR3 is TGTGCCAGCAGCCGATCCCGGGACACCAACTATGGCTACACCTTC. The chain recombines TRBV5-5 with TRBJ1-2; tentative D call: TRBD1 (6 bases). Trimming stripped 4 bases from V and 2 bases from J, with 15 bases between. CDR1 is SGHKS and CDR2 is YYEKEE in the germline V gene (reference sequence). CDR3 length: 15 amino acids.

Within the sample, this clone is medium-sized (0.01 to 0.1%). The chain links TRBV7-8 to TRBJ1-5; 7 bases map to TRBD1. The CDR3 length is 16 residues. V trimming: 5 bases; J trimming: 1 base; junction bases outside the gene matches: 8. Germline CDR1 SGHVS, CDR2 FQNEAQ. In DNA, the CDR3 is TGTGCCAGCAGCCACCTGACAGGGCGAAGCAATCAGCCCCAGCATTTT. This sequence encodes CASSHLTGRSNQPQHF.

The V gene is TRBV2, the J gene TRBJ2-7; 7 positions match TRBD1. This CDR3 comprises 14 residues. The J segment lost 4 bases and the V segment lost 2 bases, leaving 5 bases of the junction unmatched. Germline lookup yields CDR1 SNHLY and CDR2 FYNNEI. The CDR3 DNA sequence: TGTGCCAGCAGTGAAAACAGGGGCGGTTACGAGCAGTACTTC. Its protein is CASSENRGGYEQYF. Looking up the rest from reference TRBV2 and TRBJ2-7 gives the full variable domain: EPEVTQTPSHQVTQMGQEVILRCVPISNHLYFYWYRQILGQKVEFLVSFYNNEISEKSEIFDDQFSVERPDGSNFTLKIRSTKLEDSAMYFCASSENRGGYEQYFGPGTRLTVT.

The chain uses TRBV7-2 and TRBJ2-1, with 10 positions matching TRBD2. Germline lookup yields CDR1 SGHTA and CDR2 FQGNSA. The CDR3 totals 19 residues. V shed 1 base and J 5 bases; nucleotides not matched to a gene: 14. The CDR3 DNA reads TGTGCCAGCAGCTTAGTACGAGAAGCGGGGGGGGCTAGGGACAATGAGCAGTTCTTC. This codes for CASSLVREAGGARDNEQFF. Looking up the rest from reference TRBV7-2 and TRBJ2-1 gives the full variable domain: GAGVSQSPSNKVTEKGKDVELRCDPISGHTALYWYRQSLGQGLEFLIYFQGNSAPDKSGLPSDRFSAERTGGSVSTLTIQRTQQEDSAVYLCASSLVREAGGARDNEQFFGPGTRLTVL.

The rearrangement uses TRBV27 and TRBJ1-1; a possible D gene is TRBD1 (6 bases). The V and J ends lost 6 bases and 2 bases respectively, with 10 bases between them. This CDR3 is 13 amino acids long. Germline V gene sequence: CDR1 MNHEY, CDR2 SMNVEV (reference sequence). CDR3 in amino acids: CASSGQINTEAFF. CDR3 nucleotide sequence: TGTGCCAGCAGCGGACAGATCAACACTGAAGCTTTCTTT.

The chain is built from TRBV25-1 and TRBJ2-5; 9 nucleotides agree with TRBD1. Trimming cost V 3 bases and J 1 base; bases outside gene matches: 9. CDR3 length: 17 amino acids. Germline V gives CDR1 MGHDK, CDR2 SYGVNS. The CDR3 protein is CASSDRGQGKTQETQYF. The CDR3 nucleotides are TGTGCCAGCAGTGACCGAGGACAGGGGAAAACCCAAGAGACCCAGTACTTC.

A note on this clone: Within the sample, other DNA sequences also encode this same CDR3. The chain is built from TRBV29-1 and TRBJ1-1, with a tentative D call TRBD1 (5 bases). V dropped 4 bases and J dropped 1 base, with 10 bases sitting between them. Looked up from germline, CDR1 is SQVTM and CDR2 is ANQGSEA. The CDR3 has 13 amino acids. As DNA, the CDR3 is TGCAGCGTTGGGGGCGGGGGGAACACTGAAGCTTTCTTT. It encodes CSVGGGGNTEAFF.

The chain carries TRBV7-9 and TRBJ2-6; D is undetermined. With 1 base removed from V and 0 bases from J, the gap between germline ends came to 4 bases. CDR1 SEHNR and CDR2 FQNEAQ come from the germline V gene (reference sequence). The CDR3 consists of 15 residues. In nucleotides, the CDR3 is TGTGCCAGCAGCTTAGGCCACTCTGGGGCCAACGTCCTGACTTTC. Translation: CASSLGHSGANVLTF.

There are a few counts of this clone. J is TRBJ2-7 and V is TRBV9; 8 bases map to TRBD2. With V trimmed by 0 bases and J by 2 bases, 4 bases remained unmatched. CDR1 SGDLS and CDR2 YYNGEE come from the germline V gene. There are 15 residues in the CDR3. The CDR3: CASSVDGGRTYEQYF. DNA for the CDR3: TGTGCCAGCAGCGTAGACGGCGGGAGGACCTACGAGCAGTACTTC.

V and J are TRBV27 and TRBJ1-1; D unclear. This CDR3 contains 13 residues. The germline V and J ends were trimmed by 3 bases and 1 base, with 6 bases remaining between them. CDR1 is MNHEY and CDR2 is SMNVEV in the germline V gene (reference sequence). CDR3 nucleotide sequence: TGTGCCAGCAGTTTCTTCCGGAACACTGAAGCTTTCTTT. Residues: CASSFFRNTEAFF.

This clone was recorded a few times. This chain joins TRBV5-4 and TRBJ2-3, with 8 bases that match TRBD1. There are 16 residues in the CDR3. Per the germline V gene, CDR1 is SGHNT and CDR2 is YYREEE (reference sequence). With V trimmed by 0 bases and J by 0 bases, 3 bases remained unmatched. The CDR3 DNA reads TGTGCCAGCAGCTTGGTTCAGGGGGCTAGCACAGATACGCAGTATTTT. Its translation: CASSLVQGASTDTQYF.

V gene TRBV6-1 combines with J gene TRBJ2-1; TRBD1 agrees at 9 bases. The CDR3 is made up of 13 amino acids. Germline V gene sequence: CDR1 MNHNS, CDR2 SASEGT. The V and J ends lost 8 bases and 8 bases, in that order; junction bases with no gene match: 7. The CDR3 region is CASSGTGLHEQFF. In DNA form, the CDR3 reads TGTGCCAGCTCCGGGACAGGGCTCCATGAGCAGTTCTTC.

This chain links TRBV29-1 with TRBJ1-2; D remains ambiguous. CDR3 size: 14 residues. Germline V gene sequence: CDR1 SQVTM, CDR2 ANQGSEA. V gave up 4 bases and J gave up 6 bases, with 18 bases separating them. Here the CDR3 DNA reads TGCAGCGTTGCCGCCGACTTTGGAGGTAATGGCTACACCTTC. It encodes CSVAADFGGNGYTF.

The J gene is TRBJ1-3, the V gene TRBV18; D gene ambiguous. Trimming shortened V by 1 base and J by 0 bases, and 4 bases separated the two germline ends. CDR1 and CDR2 from the germline V gene are KGHSH and LQKENI. This CDR3 has 14 amino acids. CDR3 sequence (DNA): TGTGCCAGCTCACCACAGAACTCTGGAAACACCATATATTTT. Its translation is CASSPQNSGNTIYF.

The chain couples TRBV5-4 to TRBJ1-2; D ambiguous. The germline gives CDR1 SGHNT, CDR2 YYREEE (reference sequence). V lost 6 bases and J lost 0, with 12 bases in between. The CDR3 has 14 residues. This chain's CDR3 is CASTSGASNYGYTF. The CDR3 DNA follows: TGTGCCAGCACTTCGGGCGCCTCTAACTATGGCTACACCTTC. The entire variable domain, with the rest obtained from reference TRBV5-4 and TRBJ1-2, is as follows: ETGVTQSPTHLIKTRGQQVTLRCSSQSGHNTVSWYQQALGQGPQFIFQYYREEENGRGNFPPRFSGLQFPNYSSELNVNALELDDSALYLCASTSGASNYGYTFGSGTRLTVV.

This clone was seen a handful of times. This rearrangement joins TRBV4-1 to TRBJ1-1; possibly TRBD1 for D (6 bases). The CDR3 is 11 amino acids. V was clipped by 5 bases and J by 10 bases, with 11 bases between them. Germline V lookup: CDR1 MGHRA, CDR2 YSYEKL. The CDR3 nucleotides read TGCGCCAGCAGCAATACAGGGAGAGCTTTCTTT. Translation: CASSNTGRAFF.

The genes are TRBV27 and TRBJ2-7; D may be TRBD2 (5 bases). This CDR3 region has 14 residues. In germline, CDR1 is MNHEY, CDR2 SMNVEV (reference sequence). V lost 2 bases and J 2 bases, leaving 10 bases between the germline ends. The chain's CDR3 is CASSLASGTYEQYF. The CDR3 DNA sequence: TGTGCCAGCAGTTTAGCGAGCGGTACCTACGAGCAGTACTTC.

This clone was picked up a small number of times. The chain carries TRBV25-1 and TRBJ2-3; either TRBD1 or TRBD2 may supply D (5 bases each). The CDR3 loop spans 17 amino acids. Between the trimmed V and J ends, which lost 1 base and 0 bases, there was a span of 14 bases. From germline, CDR1 is MGHDK and CDR2 SYGVNS. The CDR3 nucleotides read TGTGCCAGCAGTGAATCCGGGGCCCGAGTTAGCACAGATACGCAGTATTTT. Residues: CASSESGARVSTDTQYF.

This rearrangement joins TRBV5-4 to TRBJ1-2; D gene ambiguous. This CDR3 is built from 14 residues. Germline V lookup: CDR1 SGHNT, CDR2 YYREEE (reference sequence). V was shortened by 0 bases and J by 4 bases, with 10 bases between the two germline ends. CDR3 sequence: CASSLDQAIYGYTF. As DNA, the CDR3 is TGTGCCAGCAGCTTGGACCAAGCTATCTATGGCTACACCTTC. Combining the CDR3 with reference TRBV5-4 and TRBJ1-2 gives the whole variable domain ETGVTQSPTHLIKTRGQQVTLRCSSQSGHNTVSWYQQALGQGPQFIFQYYREEENGRGNFPPRFSGLQFPNYSSELNVNALELDDSALYLCASSLDQAIYGYTFGSGTRLTVV.

The chain links TRBV27 to TRBJ2-7; 10 nucleotides align to TRBD2. CDR1 MNHEY and CDR2 SMNVEV come from the germline V gene (reference sequence). The V and J ends lost 2 bases and 2 bases, in that order; junction bases with no gene match: 0. This CDR3 has 14 residues. The CDR3 DNA reads TGTGCCAGCAGTTTACTAGCGGGGGCCTACGAGCAGTACTTC. Protein sequence: CASSLLAGAYEQYF.

The DNA of the CDR3 is TGCGCCAGCAGCCCGGACATTAACTATGGCTACACCTTC. Its protein product is CASSPDINYGYTF. The gene calls are TRBV10-2 and TRBJ1-2; D is perhaps TRBD1 (5 bases). The germline gives CDR1 WSHSY, CDR2 SAAADI. The V gene lost 6 bases and the J gene lost 1 base, with 9 bases spanning the gap. The CDR3 covers 13 residues.

V gene TRBV5-1 combines with J gene TRBJ2-2, with 11 nucleotides matching TRBD1. CDR1 and CDR2 (germline): SGHRS, YFSETQ. The V gene end was trimmed by 4 bases and the J gene end by 7 bases; junction bases not matched to a gene: 9. The CDR3 is made up of 16 amino acids. This CDR3 is CASSIRTGGVSGELFF. The CDR3 DNA follows: TGCGCCAGCAGCATCCGGACAGGGGGCGTCAGCGGGGAGCTGTTTTTT.

The rearrangement links TRBV4-1 to TRBJ2-1; 11 bases are shared with TRBD2. Germline V gives CDR1 MGHRA, CDR2 YSYEKL. The J segment lost 4 bases and the V segment lost 4 bases, leaving 9 bases of the junction unmatched. This CDR3 is built from 17 residues. The CDR3 DNA reads TGCGCCAGCAGCCCAGAAGGACTAGCGGGCCATTACAATGAGCAGTTCTTC. Translated: CASSPEGLAGHYNEQFF.